A single sample gave rise to the 25 T cell receptor beta chains below, sequenced in a study of cytomegalovirus exposure and HLA in healthy donors. Assay used: immunoSEQ multiplex PCR; TCRdb lists only in-frame clones, some missing. Seen here are approximately 180,000 clones, about 89% observed once, and the top ten hold approximately 2.5%. The sequenced sample was PBMCs. The receptor set was obtained from a man aged 18 to 30 in good health and CMV-seropositive.

The V gene is TRBV6-5, the J gene TRBJ2-7; 8 bases are a match to TRBD1. The V segment lost 5 bases and the J segment 3 bases; nucleotides outside the gene matches: 6. The CDR3 is made up of 14 amino acids. The germline gives CDR1 MNHEY, CDR2 SVGAGI. The CDR3 sequence is CASSLTGEVYEQYF. CDR3 DNA sequence: TGTGCCAGCAGTCTGACAGGGGAGGTCTACGAGCAGTACTTC.

This clone was counted only a few times. V gene TRBV9 combines with J gene TRBJ2-5; 12 nucleotides line up with TRBD2. CDR1 and CDR2 from the germline V gene are SGDLS and YYNGEE. This CDR3 spans 15 amino acids. Unmatched junction bases numbered 6, after V lost 4 bases and J lost 5 bases. CDR3 nucleotide sequence: TGTGCCAGCAGCCTGACTAGCGGGGGTGTGGAGACCCAGTACTTC. Translating gives CASSLTSGGVETQYF.

The chain couples TRBV15 to TRBJ1-1, with D tentatively TRBD1 (5 bases). The V end was cut by 8 bases, the J end by 4 bases, with 26 bases between. There are 17 residues in the CDR3. The germline V gene has CDR1 LNHNV and CDR2 YYDKDF (reference sequence). The CDR3 sequence is CATLLWRGTTRRTEAFF. In DNA form, the CDR3 reads TGTGCCACCCTATTGTGGCGGGGGACCACGAGGCGCACTGAAGCTTTCTTT.

This clone was picked up one time. This sequence joins TRBV4-2 and TRBJ2-7; TRBD1 agrees at 8 bases. V was clipped by 6 bases and J by 2 bases; unmatched bases: 9. The CDR3 is 15 residues long. Germline loops: CDR1 LGHNA, CDR2 YNFKEQ. The CDR3: CASSPDRGWTYEQYF. CDR3 DNA sequence: TGTGCCAGCAGTCCCGACAGGGGTTGGACCTACGAGCAGTACTTC.

The chain is built from TRBV7-3 and TRBJ1-2; 10 bases align to TRBD1. This CDR3 contains 14 residues. Germline loops: CDR1 SGHTA, CDR2 FQGTGA. The trim removed 1 base at V and 8 bases at J, leaving 4 bases unmatched. CDR3 nucleotide sequence: TGTGCCAGCAGCTTAAGACAGGGGGCAGGGGGCTACACCTTC. This gives the protein CASSLRQGAGGYTF.

The chain couples TRBV5-4 to TRBJ2-5; TRBD2 is a possible D gene (6 bases). Germline V gene data show CDR1 as SGHNT and CDR2 as YYREEE (reference sequence). Trimming left V 4 bases short and J 4 bases short, with 14 bases between. This CDR3 spans 14 amino acids. CDR3: CASSTPLGGETQYF. CDR3 sequence (DNA): TGTGCCAGCAGCACCCCCCTGGGGGGAGAGACCCAGTACTTC.

The gene calls are TRBV9 and TRBJ2-1, with D possibly TRBD1 on 6 matching bases. V was cut by 5 bases and J by 4 bases, with 19 bases left in between. This CDR3 is 16 amino acids long. Germline V gene lookup returns CDR1 SGDLS and CDR2 YYNGEE. The CDR3 DNA sequence: TGTGCCAGCAGGCCTTTGACAGGTCGAGATTACAATGAGCAGTTCTTC. Encoded protein: CASRPLTGRDYNEQFF.

The V gene is TRBV7-8, the J gene TRBJ2-3; weak D call: TRBD2 (5 bases). Trimming took off 4 bases at V and 2 bases at J, with 7 bases between the two ends. The CDR3 covers 13 residues. Germline assignment: CDR1 SGHVS and CDR2 FQNEAQ. The DNA for the CDR3 is TGTGCCAGCAGCTCGCGGGTCACAGATACGCAGTATTTT. Protein sequence: CASSSRVTDTQYF.

The rearrangement links TRBV28 to TRBJ2-3; 8 nucleotides line up with TRBD2. Losses at the gene ends were 3 bases for V and 1 base for J; bases not matched to a gene: 0. Per the germline V gene, CDR1 is MDHEN and CDR2 is SYDVKM. The CDR3 is 14 amino acids. The CDR3 bases are TGTGCCAGCAGTTTTAGCGGGGGCACAGATACGCAGTATTTT. This sequence encodes CASSFSGGTDTQYF.

This clone was counted once. The chain combines TRBV5-6 with TRBJ2-1; TRBD2 aligns across 8 bases. The CDR3 sequence is 16 residues long. Germline assignment: CDR1 SGHDT and CDR2 YYEEEE. J lost 4 bases, V lost 0 bases, and 6 bases had no gene match. CDR3 sequence (DNA): TGTGCCAGCAGCTTGGAATTGGCTAGCGGGTACAATGAGCAGTTCTTC. Protein: CASSLELASGYNEQFF.

V and J are TRBV5-1 and TRBJ2-3, with D perhaps matching TRBD1 (6 bases). V lost 0 bases, J lost 4 bases, and 15 bases lay in between. Germline CDR1 and CDR2: SGHRS and YFSETQ. The CDR3 is made up of 16 amino acids. The CDR3 reads CASSLDPAGAADTQYF. Written as DNA, the CDR3 is TGCGCCAGCAGCTTGGACCCGGCAGGGGCCGCAGATACGCAGTATTTT.

The rearrangement links TRBV28 to TRBJ1-5; TRBD1 agrees at 7 bases. The CDR3 is made up of 16 amino acids. V gave up 9 bases and J gave up 7 bases; unmatched junction bases: 18. Germline V gene lookup returns CDR1 MDHEN and CDR2 SYDVKM. The CDR3 spells CASIGTERGTRQPQHF. For the CDR3, the DNA is TGTGCCAGTATCGGGACAGAGAGGGGCACACGACAGCCCCAGCATTTT.

The chain links TRBV5-4 to TRBJ1-4, with 10 bases that match TRBD1. The CDR3 has 14 amino acids. CDR1 is SGHNT, CDR2 YYREEE, per germline (reference sequence). J gave up 8 bases and V 3 bases, and 4 bases lay outside the gene matches. Here the CDR3 reads CASSSDRGREKLFF. CDR3 sequence (DNA): TGTGCCAGCAGCTCCGACAGGGGGCGAGAAAAACTGTTTTTT.

The chain recombines TRBV9 with TRBJ2-1; no clear D. Trimming cost V 0 bases and J 6 bases, with 13 bases left between them. The CDR3 loop spans 15 amino acids. The germline V gene has CDR1 SGDLS and CDR2 YYNGEE. The CDR3 loop is CASSVGGGPGNEQFF. DNA of the CDR3: TGTGCCAGCAGCGTAGGAGGCGGTCCGGGCAATGAGCAGTTCTTC. The whole variable domain, filled in from reference TRBV9 and TRBJ2-1, reads DSGVTQTPKHLITATGQRVTLRCSPRSGDLSVYWYQQSLDQGLQFLIQYYNGEERAKGNILERFSAQQFPDLHSELNLSSLELGDSALYFCASSVGGGPGNEQFFGPGTRLTVL.

V is TRBV4-3 and J is TRBJ2-1; 13 nucleotides align to TRBD2. V shed 0 bases and J 6 bases; nucleotides not matched to a gene: 5. CDR1 and CDR2 (germline): LGHNA, YSLEER. CDR3 length: 17 amino acids. The CDR3, as DNA: TGCGCCAGCAGCCAAGAACTAGCGGGGGGGCTAGGCAATGAGCAGTTCTTC. This sequence encodes CASSQELAGGLGNEQFF.

This sequence joins TRBV11-2 and TRBJ2-2; 9 nucleotides agree with TRBD2. CDR1 and CDR2 from the germline V gene are SGHAT and FQNNGV. The V and J ends lost 5 bases and 4 bases, in that order; junction bases with no gene match: 5. This CDR3 contains 15 residues. CDR3 in amino acids: CASSRGGGGTGELFF. The CDR3, as DNA: TGTGCCAGCAGCCGGGGCGGGGGGGGCACCGGGGAGCTGTTTTTT.

CDR3 region: CASSSRRELVYNEQFF. The CDR3 coding sequence is TGTGCCAGCAGCTCCAGACGGGAATTGGTTTACAATGAGCAGTTCTTC. The J gene is TRBJ2-1, the V gene TRBV7-9, with D perhaps TRBD2 (5 bases). The CDR3 has 16 amino acids. The V end was cut by 4 bases, the J end by 4 bases, with 17 bases between. Germline lookup yields CDR1 SEHNR and CDR2 FQNEAQ (reference sequence).

In DNA, the CDR3 is TGTGCCAGCAGCCAAGATTTGTCCAGTGGCAATCAGCCCCAGCATTTT. Amino acid sequence: CASSQDLSSGNQPQHF. The chain has TRBV4-2 and TRBJ1-5; D unclear. From germline, CDR1 is LGHNA and CDR2 YNFKEQ. V gave up 0 bases and J gave up 2 bases, with 11 bases separating them. CDR3 length equals 16 residues.

CDR3 sequence reads: CASSQDRERKLNTEAFF. The CDR3 DNA reads TGCGCCAGCAGCCAAGATAGGGAGAGGAAATTGAACACTGAAGCTTTCTTT. The gene calls are TRBV4-3 and TRBJ1-1; D is uncertain. The CDR3 is 17 amino acids. CDR1 is LGHNA, CDR2 YSLEER, per germline. The germline V and J ends were trimmed by 0 bases and 0 bases, with 14 bases remaining between them.

This clone showed up just once. V gene TRBV4-1 combines with J gene TRBJ2-3; no definite D call. Germline CDR1 is MGHRA and CDR2 is YSYEKL. Trimming stripped 0 bases from V and 0 bases from J, with 4 bases between. The CDR3 runs 14 residues. The CDR3 here is CASSQERSTDTQYF. Here the CDR3 DNA reads TGCGCCAGCAGCCAAGAGAGGAGCACAGATACGCAGTATTTT.

Turning to this clone: The same CDR3 arises from other DNA sequences in this sample as well. The chain joins TRBV18 to TRBJ2-7; the match to TRBD1 covers 8 bases. The trim removed 2 bases at V and 3 bases at J, leaving 3 bases unmatched. The length of the CDR3 is 14 residues. Germline values: CDR1 KGHSH, CDR2 LQKENI. This chain's CDR3 is CASSPGTGYYEQYF. DNA of the CDR3: TGTGCCAGCTCACCAGGGACAGGTTACTACGAGCAGTACTTC.

The V gene is TRBV7-2, the J gene TRBJ2-5; 7 bases map to TRBD1. V gave up 1 base and J gave up 4 bases; unmatched junction bases: 9. Germline loops: CDR1 SGHTA, CDR2 FQGNSA. CDR3 length: 16 amino acids. CDR3 coding DNA: TGTGCCAGCAGCTTAGGGGGACAGTTGATGGGAGAGACCCAGTACTTC. This codes for CASSLGGQLMGETQYF. Filled out from reference TRBV7-2 and TRBJ2-5, the complete variable domain reads GAGVSQSPSNKVTEKGKDVELRCDPISGHTALYWYRQSLGQGLEFLIYFQGNSAPDKSGLPSDRFSAERTGGSVSTLTIQRTQQEDSAVYLCASSLGGQLMGETQYFGPGTRLLVL.

V gene TRBV28 combines with J gene TRBJ2-7, with TRBD1 matching over 10 bases. The CDR3 runs 14 residues. Per germline, CDR1 MDHEN and CDR2 SYDVKM. V was clipped by 10 bases and J by 2 bases; unmatched bases: 8. The CDR3 coding sequence is TGTGCCACAATGACCGGGACAGGGGCCTACGAGCAGTACTTC. Translation gives CATMTGTGAYEQYF. Combining the CDR3 with reference TRBV28 and TRBJ2-7 gives the whole variable domain DVKVTQSSRYLVKRTGEKVFLECVQDMDHENMFWYRQDPGLGLRLIYFSYDVKMKEKGDIPEGYSVSREKKERFSLILESASTNQTSMYLCATMTGTGAYEQYFGPGTRLTVT.

This chain links TRBV6-5 with TRBJ1-1; weak D call: TRBD1 (5 bases). The CDR3 runs to 13 residues. V was trimmed by 5 bases and J by 3 bases, leaving 10 bases between them. CDR1 and CDR2 from the germline V gene are MNHEY and SVGAGI. As DNA, the CDR3 is TGTGCCAGCAGTACAACAGGTTACACTGAAGCTTTCTTT. This translates into CASSTTGYTEAFF.

CDR3 sequence reads: CASSGAGGVLQFF. For the CDR3, the DNA is TGTGCCAGCAGTGGGGCGGGCGGTGTCCTGCAGTTCTTC. The chain is built from TRBV2 and TRBJ2-1, with D perhaps matching TRBD2 (5 bases). Trimming pared 4 bases from V and 12 bases from J, leaving 16 bases between. Germline loops: CDR1 SNHLY, CDR2 FYNNEI. The length of the CDR3 is 13 residues.